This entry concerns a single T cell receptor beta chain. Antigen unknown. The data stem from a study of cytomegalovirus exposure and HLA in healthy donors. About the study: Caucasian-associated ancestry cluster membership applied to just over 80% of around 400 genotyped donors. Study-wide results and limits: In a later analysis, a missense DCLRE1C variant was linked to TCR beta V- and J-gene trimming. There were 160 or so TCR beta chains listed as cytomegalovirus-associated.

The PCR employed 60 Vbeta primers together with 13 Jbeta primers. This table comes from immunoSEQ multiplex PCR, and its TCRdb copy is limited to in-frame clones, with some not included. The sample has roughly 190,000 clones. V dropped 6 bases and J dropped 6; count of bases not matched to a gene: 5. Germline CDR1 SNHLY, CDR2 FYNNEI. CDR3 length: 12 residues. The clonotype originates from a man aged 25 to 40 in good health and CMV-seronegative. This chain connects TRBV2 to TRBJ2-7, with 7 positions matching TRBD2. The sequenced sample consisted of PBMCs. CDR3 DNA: TGTGCCAGCAGGCCTACGGGAGGCGAGCAGTACTTC. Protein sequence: CASRPTGGEQYF.